The 9 T cell receptor beta chains given below trace back to one sample, sequenced in a study of blood T cell repertoires in COVID-19. The method was immunoSEQ multiplex PCR; TCRdb's version includes in-frame clones alone and lacks a portion of them. The table includes about 290,000 clones, about 89% detected once. Sequenced material: peripheral blood. The receptors were gathered from a man aged 40-49 years with acute or convalescent COVID-19.

This clone showed up just a few times. J is TRBJ1-1 and V is TRBV2, with D tentatively TRBD1 (5 bases). V was pared by 10 bases and J by 3 bases, with 18 bases between. This CDR3 is built from 14 residues. The germline V gene encodes CDR1 SNHLY and CDR2 FYNNEI. CDR3 protein: CATKAQVSYTEAFF. The CDR3 nucleotides are TGTGCCACCAAGGCACAGGTCTCGTACACTGAAGCTTTCTTT.

The CDR3, as DNA: TGCGCCAGCAGCCCTCTGGGACTCCGGAATCAGCCCCAGCATTTT. This translates into CASSPLGLRNQPQHF. This rearrangement joins TRBV5-1 to TRBJ1-5; D may be TRBD1 (5 bases). Trimming took off 4 bases at V and 4 bases at J, with 15 bases between the two ends. Germline CDR1 and CDR2: SGHRS and YFSETQ. There are 15 residues in the CDR3.

In DNA, the CDR3 is TGTGCCTGGAGTCAGGACAGGTTCACAGATACGCAGTATTTT. This encodes CAWSQDRFTDTQYF. V is TRBV30 and J is TRBJ2-3, with 7 nucleotides matching TRBD1. This CDR3 comprises 14 residues. The J segment lost 2 bases and the V segment lost 2 bases, leaving 4 bases of the junction unmatched. Germline lookup yields CDR1 GTSNPN and CDR2 SVGIG (reference sequence).

The chain is built from TRBV6-5 and TRBJ2-7; TRBD1 agrees at 7 bases. From germline, CDR1 is MNHEY and CDR2 SVGAGI. Unmatched junction bases numbered 12, after V lost 10 bases and J lost 3 bases. CDR3 length equals 14 residues. DNA for the CDR3: TGTGCCATACGAAGACAAGACAGGGACTACGAGCAGTACTTC. Protein: CAIRRQDRDYEQYF.

This chain joins TRBV10-2 and TRBJ1-1, with D tentatively TRBD1 (6 bases). The CDR3 contains 14 residues. V lost 2 bases and J lost 5, with 12 bases in between. Germline CDR1 WSHSY, CDR2 SAAADI. CDR3 coding DNA: TGCGCCAGCAGTGAGATGGGGGGGACAACTGAAGCTTTCTTT. Translating it yields CASSEMGGTTEAFF.

V and J are TRBV25-1 and TRBJ1-6, with D possibly being TRBD1 (6 bases). Germline V lookup: CDR1 MGHDK, CDR2 SYGVNS. This CDR3 has 13 residues. V gave up 6 bases and J gave up 7 bases, with 10 bases separating them. CDR3 sequence: CASRQGGNSPLHF. The DNA of the CDR3 is TGTGCCAGCAGACAGGGTGGCAATTCACCCCTCCACTTT.

The chain combines TRBV25-1 with TRBJ1-4, with unresolved D. There are 14 residues in the CDR3. Trimming took 3 bases from V and 0 from J, leaving 5 bases between them. Germline CDR1 reads MGHDK; CDR2 reads SYGVNS. CDR3 coding DNA: TGTGCCAGCAGTGACAGAACAACTAATGAAAAACTGTTTTTT. It encodes CASSDRTTNEKLFF.

V usage is TRBV24-1 and J usage is TRBJ1-5; tentatively, D is TRBD1 (6 bases). The germline V gene encodes CDR1 KGHDR and CDR2 SFDVKD. Trimming shortened V by 5 bases and J by 3 bases, and 13 bases separated the two germline ends. This CDR3 has 15 residues. CDR3 in amino acids: CATSANQGNNQPQHF. CDR3 in DNA: TGTGCCACCAGTGCAAATCAGGGGAACAATCAGCCCCAGCATTTT.

This sequence joins TRBV12-5 and TRBJ2-3; 11 positions agree with TRBD2. The germline V gene has CDR1 LGHNT and CDR2 FRNRAP. This CDR3 is 16 amino acids long. Germline trimming cut 4 bases from V and 3 bases from J; bases unmatched to any gene: 6. CDR3 loop: CASGSFSGGATDTQYF. The DNA for the CDR3 is TGTGCTAGTGGTTCCTTTAGCGGGGGGGCAACAGATACGCAGTATTTT.